The 7 T cell receptor beta chains listed next were all sequenced from one sample in a study of regulatory T cells in long-lasting Graves disease. Regarding time point: newly diagnosed GD, antithyroid drugs for less than 3 months. The authors made the TCR library using RNA they extracted from PBMCs. Construction of the TCR beta libraries employed iRepertoire HTBI primers in conjunction with Arm-PCR of CDR3 regions. TCRdb re-derived calls from the multiplex PCR reads in MiXCR, one entry per CDR3 protein. The data contain hundreds of thousands of distinct CDR3 sequences, roughly a sixth of them singletons. The same specimen was also included in a second study, on T cells in Graves' hyperthyroidism and ophthalmopathy.

The sample was peripheral blood mononuclear cells (PBMCs), taken at new diagnosis, from a patient treated with antithyroid drugs. The origin of the receptors is a middle-aged woman with Graves disease.

This clonotype was seen more than once but under ten times. The CDR3 DNA reads as TGTGCCAGCAGCTTAGACTTAGTTTCACCCCTCCACTTT. Its translation is CASSLDLVSPLHF. The chain couples TRBV7-9 to TRBJ1-6, with D unresolved. This CDR3 is built from 13 residues. Germline assignment: CDR1 SEHNR and CDR2 FQNEAQ (reference sequence). V lost 1 base to trimming and J lost 9 bases, with 7 bases between them.

This clonotype was recorded at least ten times. The chain carries TRBV5-1 and TRBJ1-1; D is perhaps TRBD1 (5 bases). This CDR3 has 15 amino acids. CDR1 and CDR2 from the germline V gene are SGHRS and YFSETQ. The germline V and J ends were trimmed by 0 bases and 1 base, with 10 bases remaining between them. The CDR3 here is CASSLVGAGNTEAFF. The CDR3 region has the DNA TGCGCCAGCAGCTTGGTAGGGGCTGGGAACACTGAAGCTTTCTTT.

This clonotype occurred a few times. Being one base from a much bigger clone, this may be a read error. The chain combines TRBV3-1 with TRBJ1-1; possibly TRBD1 for D (5 bases). This CDR3 is 14 amino acids long. Germline V lookup: CDR1 LGHDT, CDR2 YNNKEL (reference sequence). Trimming left V 4 bases short and J 1 base short, with 10 bases between. CDR3 region: CASSPSTANTEAFF. The CDR3 DNA reads TGTGCCAGCAGCCCATCGACAGCGAACACTGAAGCTTTCTTT.

V usage is TRBV2 and J usage is TRBJ1-2; D may be TRBD1 (6 bases). This CDR3 region has 14 residues. V was shortened by 3 bases and J by 3 bases, with 11 bases between the two germline ends. CDR1 is SNHLY, CDR2 FYNNEI, per germline. The CDR3 region has the DNA TGTGCCAGCAGTGACCCCGGGACACACTATGGCTACACCTTC. This encodes CASSDPGTHYGYTF.

V usage is TRBV10-3 and J usage is TRBJ1-6; 7 bases are a match to TRBD1. This CDR3 is built from 15 residues. The germline V gene has CDR1 ENHRY and CDR2 SYGVKD. The V gene end was trimmed by 3 bases and the J gene end by 7 bases; junction bases not matched to a gene: 6. This CDR3 is CAISDIGGPNSPLHF. The CDR3 DNA reads TGTGCCATCAGTGATATAGGGGGCCCGAATTCACCCCTCCACTTT.

Remarks on this clonotype: Because it lacks the conserved phenylalanine or tryptophan at the end, this CDR3 is likely a read error. V usage is TRBV7-8 and J usage is TRBJ1-1; TRBD1 is a possible D gene (5 bases). Per germline, CDR1 SGHVS and CDR2 FQNEAQ. The CDR3 contains 13 residues. Trimming stripped 5 bases from V and 4 bases from J, with 11 bases between. The CDR3 here is CASSRGGVTEAFS. CDR3 DNA sequence: TGTGCCAGCAGCCGCGGGGGGGTCACTGAAGCTTTCTCT.

This clonotype came up many times. CDR3 in amino acids: CASSGGDRLGPQHF. The CDR3 coding sequence is TGTGCCAGCAGTGGAGGGGACAGGTTAGGGCCCCAGCATTTT. This chain joins TRBV2 and TRBJ1-5; 8 bases are a match to TRBD1. Germline values: CDR1 SNHLY, CDR2 FYNNEI. The CDR3 totals 14 residues. Losses at the gene ends were 4 bases for V and 9 bases for J; bases not matched to a gene: 8.